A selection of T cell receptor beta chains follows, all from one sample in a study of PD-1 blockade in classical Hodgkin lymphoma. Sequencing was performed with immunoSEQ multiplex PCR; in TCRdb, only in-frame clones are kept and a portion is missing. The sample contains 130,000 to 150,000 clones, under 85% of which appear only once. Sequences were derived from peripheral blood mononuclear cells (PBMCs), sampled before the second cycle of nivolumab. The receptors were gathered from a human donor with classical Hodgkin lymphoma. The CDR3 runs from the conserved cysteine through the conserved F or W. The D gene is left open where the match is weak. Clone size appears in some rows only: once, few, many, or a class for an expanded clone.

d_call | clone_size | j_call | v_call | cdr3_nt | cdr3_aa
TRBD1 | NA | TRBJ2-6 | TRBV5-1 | TGCGCCAGCAGACCTGACAGGGCTGGGGCCAACGTCCTGACTTTC | CASRPDRAGANVLTF
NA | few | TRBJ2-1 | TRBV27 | TGTGCCAGCAGTCCGAGCCCAGGCTCCTACAATGAGCAGTTCTTC | CASSPSPGSYNEQFF
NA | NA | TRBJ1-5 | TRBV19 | TGTGCCAGTAGTCTAGGGCAGGCTAGCAATCAGCCCCAGCATTTT | CASSLGQASNQPQHF
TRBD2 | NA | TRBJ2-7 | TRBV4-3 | TGCGCCAGCAGCCAAGATTTCGGGCTAGCGGGGGGAACCTACGAGCAGTACTTC | CASSQDFGLAGGTYEQYF
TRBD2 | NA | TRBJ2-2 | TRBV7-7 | TGTGCCAGCAGCTTCGGCGGGAGTTACGGCGGGGAGCTGTTTTTT | CASSFGGSYGGELFF
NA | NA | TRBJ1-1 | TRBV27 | TGTGCCAGCAGTTTATTGGCGGCGGGGACTGAAGCTTTCTTT | CASSLLAAGTEAFF
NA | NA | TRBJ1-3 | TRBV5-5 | TGTGCCAGCAGCCGAACCCGTGAGAGCTCTGGAAACACCATATATTTT | CASSRTRESSGNTIYF
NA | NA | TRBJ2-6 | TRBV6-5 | TGTGCCAGCAGTTCCCACCCAGGGACTGGGGCCAACGTCCTGACTTTC | CASSSHPGTGANVLTF
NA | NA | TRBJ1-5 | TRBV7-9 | TGTGCCAGCAGCTTAGAGAGCGGGAGCAATCAGCCCCAGCATTTT | CASSLESGSNQPQHF
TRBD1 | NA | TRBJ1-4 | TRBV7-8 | TGTGCCAGCAGCTTAACAGGGGCGAGGGGTGAAAAACTGTTTTTT | CASSLTGARGEKLFF
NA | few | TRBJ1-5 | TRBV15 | TGTGCCACCAGCAAAAATCAGGGAAACCACCGTCAGCCCCAGCATTTT | CATSKNQGNHRQPQHF
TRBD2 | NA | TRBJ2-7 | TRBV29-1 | TGCAGCGTTGAAGAGTCTAGCGGCTCCTACGAGCAGTACTTC | CSVEESSGSYEQYF
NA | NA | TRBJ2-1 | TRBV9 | TGTGCCAGCAGCCGCGACGGTGCGAGATTAAATGAGCAGTTCTTC | CASSRDGARLNEQFF